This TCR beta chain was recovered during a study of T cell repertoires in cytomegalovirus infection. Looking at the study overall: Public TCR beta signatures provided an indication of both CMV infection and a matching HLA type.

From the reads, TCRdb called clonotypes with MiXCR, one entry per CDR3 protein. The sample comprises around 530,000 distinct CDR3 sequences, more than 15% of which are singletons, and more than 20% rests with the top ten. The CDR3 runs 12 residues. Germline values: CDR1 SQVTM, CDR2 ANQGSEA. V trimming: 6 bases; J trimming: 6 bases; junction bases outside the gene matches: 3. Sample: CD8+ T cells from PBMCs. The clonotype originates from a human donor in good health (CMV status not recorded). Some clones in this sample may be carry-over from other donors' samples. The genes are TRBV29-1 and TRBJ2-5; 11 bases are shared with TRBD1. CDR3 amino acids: CSVRDRGKTQYF. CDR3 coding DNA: TGCAGCGTCCGGGACAGGGGGAAGACCCAGTACTTC.